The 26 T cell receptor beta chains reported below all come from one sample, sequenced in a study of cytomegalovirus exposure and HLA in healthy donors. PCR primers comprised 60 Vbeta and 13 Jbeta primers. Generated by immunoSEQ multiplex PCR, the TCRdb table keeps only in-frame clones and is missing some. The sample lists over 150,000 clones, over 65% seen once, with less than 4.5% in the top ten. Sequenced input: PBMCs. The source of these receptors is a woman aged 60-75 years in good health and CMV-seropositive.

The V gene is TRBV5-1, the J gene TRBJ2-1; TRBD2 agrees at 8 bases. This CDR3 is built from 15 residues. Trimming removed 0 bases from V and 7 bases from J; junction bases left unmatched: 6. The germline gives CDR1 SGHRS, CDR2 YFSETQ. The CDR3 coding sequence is TGCGCCAGCAGCTTGGGGGCGGGAGGAACGAATGAGCAGTTCTTC. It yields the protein CASSLGAGGTNEQFF.

This CDR3 reads CAGRVETGTKGSNQPQHF. CDR3 sequence (DNA): TGTGCCGGGAGGGTGGAGACGGGCACAAAAGGTAGCAATCAGCCCCAGCATTTT. V usage is TRBV6-8 and J usage is TRBJ1-5; D gene unclear. CDR3 length: 18 residues. Germline lookup yields CDR1 MNHGY and CDR2 SAAAGT. Trimming left V 11 bases short and J 0 bases short, with 26 bases between.

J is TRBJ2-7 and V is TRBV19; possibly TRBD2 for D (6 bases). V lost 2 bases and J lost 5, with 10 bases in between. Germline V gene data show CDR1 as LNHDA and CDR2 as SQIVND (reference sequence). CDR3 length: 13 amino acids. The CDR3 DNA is TGTGCCAGTAGTATAATGCGGGGAGACGAGCAGTACTTC. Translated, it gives CASSIMRGDEQYF.

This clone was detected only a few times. The CDR3: CASSIQQGQPQHF. The CDR3 DNA reads as TGTGCCAGTAGTATCCAACAGGGTCAGCCCCAGCATTTT. This sequence joins TRBV19 and TRBJ1-5, with D maybe TRBD1 (6 bases). The germline V gene has CDR1 LNHDA and CDR2 SQIVND (reference sequence). The CDR3 covers 13 residues. V shed 3 bases and J shed 6 bases, with 9 bases lying between them.

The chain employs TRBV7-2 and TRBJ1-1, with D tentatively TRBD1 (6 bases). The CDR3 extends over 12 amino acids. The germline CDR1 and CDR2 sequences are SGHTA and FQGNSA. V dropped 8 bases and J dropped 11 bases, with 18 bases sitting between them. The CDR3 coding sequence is TGTGCCAGCCTTCGAGGGGGGGGGATCGCTTTCTTT. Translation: CASLRGGGIAFF.

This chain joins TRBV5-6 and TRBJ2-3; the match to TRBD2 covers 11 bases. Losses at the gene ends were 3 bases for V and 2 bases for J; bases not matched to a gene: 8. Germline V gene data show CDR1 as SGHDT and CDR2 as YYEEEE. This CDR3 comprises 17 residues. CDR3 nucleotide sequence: TGTGCCAGCAGCTCATTAGCGGGAGGGCTTCTCACAGATACGCAGTATTTT. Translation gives CASSSLAGGLLTDTQYF.

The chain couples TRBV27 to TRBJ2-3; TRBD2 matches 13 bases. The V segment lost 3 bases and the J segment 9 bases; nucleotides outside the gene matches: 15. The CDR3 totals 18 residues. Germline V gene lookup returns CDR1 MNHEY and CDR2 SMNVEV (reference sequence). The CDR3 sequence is CASSFPAGTSGASGTQYF. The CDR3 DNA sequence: TGTGCCAGCAGTTTTCCTGCCGGGACTAGCGGGGCCTCAGGGACGCAGTATTTT.

CDR3 coding DNA: TGTGCCAGCGACACTCTCGGCACCCTCCACTTT. Its protein is CASDTLGTLHF. This chain connects TRBV7-9 to TRBJ1-6; D gene uncertain. The germline V gene has CDR1 SEHNR and CDR2 FQNEAQ (reference sequence). CDR3 length: 11 residues. V lost 8 bases, J lost 14 bases, and 13 bases lay in between.

CDR3 sequence reads: CASSFPLNLPSRDSAYEQYF. For the CDR3, the DNA is TGTGCCAGCAGTTTTCCTTTAAATCTTCCTTCCCGGGACAGCGCCTACGAGCAGTACTTC. V and J are TRBV28 and TRBJ2-7; TRBD1 agrees at 7 bases. After removal of 3 bases from V and 2 bases from J, the junction contained 22 bases not matched to a gene. Germline lookup yields CDR1 MDHEN and CDR2 SYDVKM. There are 20 residues in the CDR3.

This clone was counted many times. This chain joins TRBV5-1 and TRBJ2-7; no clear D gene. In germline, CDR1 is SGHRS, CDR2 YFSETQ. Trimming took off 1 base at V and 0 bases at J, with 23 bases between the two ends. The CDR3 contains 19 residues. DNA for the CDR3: TGCGCCAGCAGCTTGTGGTATCCCCCCAGGCAAGCAACCTCCTACGAGCAGTACTTC. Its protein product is CASSLWYPPRQATSYEQYF.

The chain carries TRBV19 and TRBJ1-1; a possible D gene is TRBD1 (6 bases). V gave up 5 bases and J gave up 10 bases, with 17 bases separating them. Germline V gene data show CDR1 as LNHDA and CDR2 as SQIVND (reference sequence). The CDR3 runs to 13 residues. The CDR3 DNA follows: TGTGCCAGTAGTCTAACTCAGGGGAATGGAGCTTTCTTT. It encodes CASSLTQGNGAFF.

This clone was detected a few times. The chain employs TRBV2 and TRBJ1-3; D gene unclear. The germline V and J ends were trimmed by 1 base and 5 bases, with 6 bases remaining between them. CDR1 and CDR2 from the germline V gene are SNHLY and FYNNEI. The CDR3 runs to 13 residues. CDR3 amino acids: CASSEGPRNTIYF. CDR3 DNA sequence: TGTGCCAGCAGTGAAGGGCCGAGAAACACCATATATTTT.

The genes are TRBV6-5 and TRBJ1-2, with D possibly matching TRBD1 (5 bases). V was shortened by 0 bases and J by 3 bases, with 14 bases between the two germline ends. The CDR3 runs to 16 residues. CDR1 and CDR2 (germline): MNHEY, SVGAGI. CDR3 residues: CASSYSFQGGHYGYTF. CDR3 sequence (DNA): TGTGCCAGCAGTTACTCGTTTCAGGGTGGTCACTATGGCTACACCTTC.

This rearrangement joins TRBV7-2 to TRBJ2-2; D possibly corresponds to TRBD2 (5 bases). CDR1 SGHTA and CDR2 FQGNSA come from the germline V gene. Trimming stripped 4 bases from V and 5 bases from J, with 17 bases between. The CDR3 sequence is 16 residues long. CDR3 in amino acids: CASSSYTRTQTGELFF. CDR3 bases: TGTGCCAGCAGCTCCTACACACGGACTCAGACCGGGGAGCTGTTTTTT.

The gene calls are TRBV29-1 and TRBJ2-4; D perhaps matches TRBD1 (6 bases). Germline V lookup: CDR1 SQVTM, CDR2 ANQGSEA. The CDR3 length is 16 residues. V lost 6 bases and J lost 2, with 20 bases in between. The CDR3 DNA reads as TGCAGCGTCCGAGCCGGAGCAGGGGTCACCAAAAACATTCAGTACTTC. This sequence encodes CSVRAGAGVTKNIQYF.

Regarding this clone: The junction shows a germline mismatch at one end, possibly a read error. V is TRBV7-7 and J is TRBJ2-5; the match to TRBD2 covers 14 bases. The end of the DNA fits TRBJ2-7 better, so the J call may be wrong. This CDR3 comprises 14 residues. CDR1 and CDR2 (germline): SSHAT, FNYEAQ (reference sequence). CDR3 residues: CASSLGLAGGEQYF. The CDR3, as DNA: TGTGCTAGCAGCTTAGGACTAGCGGGAGGCGAGCAGTACTTC.

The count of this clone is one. The CDR3 DNA follows: TGTGCCAGCAGCACAGGACAGGGGAGCTATGGCTACACCTTC. Its protein product is CASSTGQGSYGYTF. The V and J genes are TRBV7-2 and TRBJ1-2, with 9 nucleotides matching TRBD1. The CDR3 contains 14 residues. V shed 5 bases and J 4 bases; nucleotides not matched to a gene: 5. Germline V gene data show CDR1 as SGHTA and CDR2 as FQGNSA.

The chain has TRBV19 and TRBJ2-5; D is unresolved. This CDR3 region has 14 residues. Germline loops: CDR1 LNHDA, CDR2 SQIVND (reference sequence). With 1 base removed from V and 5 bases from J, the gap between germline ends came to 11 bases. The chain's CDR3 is CASSIGSGKETQYF. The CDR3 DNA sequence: TGTGCCAGTAGTATAGGGTCAGGCAAGGAGACCCAGTACTTC.

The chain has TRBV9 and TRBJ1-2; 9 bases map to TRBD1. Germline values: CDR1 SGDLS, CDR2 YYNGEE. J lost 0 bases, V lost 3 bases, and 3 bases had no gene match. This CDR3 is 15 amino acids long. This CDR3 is CASSATGGANYGYTF. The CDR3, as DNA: TGTGCCAGCAGCGCCACAGGGGGCGCTAACTATGGCTACACCTTC.

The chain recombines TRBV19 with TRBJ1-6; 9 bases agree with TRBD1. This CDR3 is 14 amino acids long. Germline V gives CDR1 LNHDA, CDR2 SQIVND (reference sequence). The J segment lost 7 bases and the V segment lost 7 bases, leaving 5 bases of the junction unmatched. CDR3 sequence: CASNTGTGNSPLHF. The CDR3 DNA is TGTGCCAGTAATACCGGGACAGGGAATTCACCCCTCCACTTT.

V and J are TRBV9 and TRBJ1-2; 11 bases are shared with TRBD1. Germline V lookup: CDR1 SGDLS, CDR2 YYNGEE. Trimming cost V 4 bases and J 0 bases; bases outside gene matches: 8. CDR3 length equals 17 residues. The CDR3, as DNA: TGTGCCAGCAGCATCCGGGACAGGGGGTATCCTAACTATGGCTACACCTTC. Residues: CASSIRDRGYPNYGYTF.

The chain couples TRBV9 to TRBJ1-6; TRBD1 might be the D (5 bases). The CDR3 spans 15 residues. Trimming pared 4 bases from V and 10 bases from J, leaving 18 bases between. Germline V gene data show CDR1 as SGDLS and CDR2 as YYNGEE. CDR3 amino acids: CASSPPGRAGSPLHF. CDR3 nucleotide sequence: TGTGCCAGCAGCCCCCCCGGCAGGGCGGGGTCACCCCTCCACTTT.

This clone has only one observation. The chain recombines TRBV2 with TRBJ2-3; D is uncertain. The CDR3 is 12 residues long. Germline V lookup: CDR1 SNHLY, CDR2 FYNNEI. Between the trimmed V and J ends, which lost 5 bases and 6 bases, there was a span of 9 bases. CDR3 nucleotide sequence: TGTGCCAGCAGTTATAGTGCTGATACGCAGTATTTT. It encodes CASSYSADTQYF.

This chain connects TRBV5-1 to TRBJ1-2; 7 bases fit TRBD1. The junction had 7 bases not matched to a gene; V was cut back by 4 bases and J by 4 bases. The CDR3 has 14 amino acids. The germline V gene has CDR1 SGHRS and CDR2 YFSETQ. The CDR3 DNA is TGCGCCAGCAGCAGTCAGGGGGAAGGCTATGGCTACACCTTC. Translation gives CASSSQGEGYGYTF.

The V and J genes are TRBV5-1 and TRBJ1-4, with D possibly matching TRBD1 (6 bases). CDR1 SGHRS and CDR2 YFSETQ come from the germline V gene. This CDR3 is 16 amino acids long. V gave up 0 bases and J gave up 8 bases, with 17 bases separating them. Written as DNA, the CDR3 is TGCGCCAGCAGCTTGGCCCCGTCAGGGGTGAACGAAAAACTGTTTTTT. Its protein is CASSLAPSGVNEKLFF.

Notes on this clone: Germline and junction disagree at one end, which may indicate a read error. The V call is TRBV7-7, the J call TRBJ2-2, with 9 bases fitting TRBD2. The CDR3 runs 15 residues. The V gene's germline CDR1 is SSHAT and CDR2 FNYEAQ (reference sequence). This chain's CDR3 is CASSLELAGAGELFF. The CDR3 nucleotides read TGTGCTAGCAGCCTAGAACTAGCGGGCGCCGGGGAGCTGTTTTTT.